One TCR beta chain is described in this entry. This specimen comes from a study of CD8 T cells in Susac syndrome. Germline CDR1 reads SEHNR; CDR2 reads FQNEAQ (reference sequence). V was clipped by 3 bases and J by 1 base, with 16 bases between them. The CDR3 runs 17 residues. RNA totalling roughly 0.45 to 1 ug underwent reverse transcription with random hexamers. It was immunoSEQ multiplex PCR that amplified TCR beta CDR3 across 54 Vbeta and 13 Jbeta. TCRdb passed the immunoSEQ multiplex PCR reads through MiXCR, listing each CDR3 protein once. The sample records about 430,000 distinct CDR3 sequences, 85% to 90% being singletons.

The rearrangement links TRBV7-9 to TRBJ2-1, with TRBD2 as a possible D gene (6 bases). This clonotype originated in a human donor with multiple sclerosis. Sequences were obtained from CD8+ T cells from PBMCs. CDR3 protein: CASSFRRAGPSYNEQFF. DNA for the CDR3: TGTGCCAGCAGCTTCAGGCGGGCGGGACCTTCCTACAATGAGCAGTTCTTC.